A selection of T cell receptor beta chains follows, all from one sample in a study of T cell responses to AZD1222 COVID-19 vaccine. This table comes from immunoSEQ multiplex PCR, and its TCRdb copy is limited to in-frame clones, with some not included. The table records fewer than 150,000 clones, nearly 95% of them present only once. This material consisted of peripheral blood, taken on day 0 of AZD1222 vaccination. Every receptor here comes from an adult in good health. The CDR3 runs from the conserved cysteine through the conserved F or W. The order of the fields is D gene, J gene, clone size, V gene, CDR3 DNA, CDR3 protein. The D gene is left open where the match is weak. Some rows mark clone size as missing; the rest say once, few, many or name a class of expanded clone.

D: -
J: TRBJ1-1
size: -
V: TRBV7-3
DNA: TGTGCCAGCAGCCCACAGGGTCCAGACACTGAAGCTTTCTTT
CDR3: CASSPQGPDTEAFF

D: -
J: TRBJ2-4
size: -
V: TRBV9
DNA: TGTGCCAGCAGCGGCTACAAAAACATTCAGTACTTC
CDR3: CASSGYKNIQYF

D: -
J: TRBJ1-2
size: -
V: TRBV14
DNA: TGTGCCAGCAGCCAAGGAGGAAGGTATGGCTACACCTTC
CDR3: CASSQGGRYGYTF

D: -
J: TRBJ1-6
size: -
V: TRBV7-9
DNA: TGTGCCAGCAGCTTCACCAGGGAGAGTTCACCCCTCCACTTT
CDR3: CASSFTRESSPLHF

D: -
J: TRBJ1-6
size: -
V: TRBV2
DNA: TGTGCCAGCAGAGTGAACGGGGCCTATAATTCACCCCTCCACTTT
CDR3: CASRVNGAYNSPLHF

D: -
J: TRBJ1-2
size: -
V: TRBV5-1
DNA: TGCGCCAGCTCACGGGCAGAAGCTAACTATGGCTACACCTTC
CDR3: CASSRAEANYGYTF

D: -
J: TRBJ1-2
size: once
V: TRBV7-2
DNA: TGTGCCAGCAGCTTACGGGGTGTTTATGGCTACACCTTC
CDR3: CASSLRGVYGYTF

D: -
J: TRBJ1-5
size: -
V: TRBV19
DNA: TGTGCCAGTAGTAGGTACAGGGTCGGCAATCAGCCCCAGCATTTT
CDR3: CASSRYRVGNQPQHF

D: TRBD1
J: TRBJ1-2
size: -
V: TRBV2
DNA: TGTGCCATAAGTCCGGGACAGGGTTCTGGCTACACCTTC
CDR3: CAISPGQGSGYTF

D: TRBD1
J: TRBJ2-5
size: -
V: TRBV7-9
DNA: TGTGCCAGCAGCTTACGGGGGGACAGGGTGCGGGAGACCCAGTACTTC
CDR3: CASSLRGDRVRETQYF

D: -
J: TRBJ1-4
size: -
V: TRBV6-5
DNA: TGTGCCAGCAGTTCGCCAGGCCTTGGTGGGGAAAAACTGTTTTTT
CDR3: CASSSPGLGGEKLFF

D: -
J: TRBJ1-5
size: once
V: TRBV5-5
DNA: TGTGCCAGCAGCTTCACGGGGGGAGCCGGGAATCAGCCCCAGCATTTT
CDR3: CASSFTGGAGNQPQHF

D: -
J: TRBJ1-3
size: -
V: TRBV9
DNA: TGTGCCGGGTCTACGACAGCCTCTGGAAACACCATATATTTT
CDR3: CAGSTTASGNTIYF

D: TRBD1
J: TRBJ2-2
size: -
V: TRBV5-1
DNA: TGCGCCAGCAGCTTGACAGGGGCAAGCACCGGGGAGCTGTTTTTT
CDR3: CASSLTGASTGELFF

D: TRBD2
J: TRBJ2-4
size: -
V: TRBV3-1/TRBV3-2
DNA: TGTGCCAGCAGCCTAGGACTAGCGGGGGGTCCGGCCAAAAACATTCAGTACTTC
CDR3: CASSLGLAGGPAKNIQYF

D: TRBD1
J: TRBJ1-5
size: -
V: TRBV3-1/TRBV3-2
DNA: TGTGCCAGCAGCCAAGAGGCAGGGGGGCAGCCCCAGCATTTT
CDR3: CASSQEAGGQPQHF

D: -
J: TRBJ1-1
size: -
V: TRBV6-5
DNA: TGTGCCAGCGAGGAGAATTCGCCTGGGGCTGAAGCTTTCTTT
CDR3: CASEENSPGAEAFF

D: -
J: TRBJ1-2
size: -
V: TRBV10-1
DNA: TGCGCCAGCCCAGGAGGGGAATATGGCTACACCTTC
CDR3: CASPGGEYGYTF

D: -
J: TRBJ2-5
size: -
V: TRBV3-1/TRBV3-2
DNA: TGTGCCAGCAGCCAAGATGAGGAGGTCCAGTACTTC
CDR3: CASSQDEEVQYF